The present T cell receptor beta chain was sequenced within a study of blood T cells in healthy people across ages (dated by TCRdb to the mid-2010s). In terms of the full investigation: Template switching captured roughly one uniquely barcoded TCR beta cDNA molecule per two T cells in model experiments. Using the same blood draw, the study looked at two additional independent replicas of 1 million unique cDNA reads for two donors, one aged 18 to 30 and the other aged 80 or older. Donors were grouped into four age groups: young (average roughly 16 years), middle-aged (39), aged (roughly 67) and long-lived (approximately 81). Age-related changes in TCR beta repertoire diversity were measured in the study by deep sequencing normalized with unique cDNA molecular identifiers.

Systemically healthy Caucasian individuals from Russia, approximately 39 in total and aged about 6 to 100 years, were included as donors. Each donor gave 9 to 10 milliliters of peripheral blood, collected into EDTA-treated Vacutainer tubes. Ficoll-Paque density-gradient centrifugation was used to isolate PBMCs, with at least 6.5 million per sample. Trizol reagent was used to extract total RNA from the PBMCs, yielding at least 5.5 micrograms per sample. For every donor, flow cytometry on a PBMC aliquot measured the percentage of naive CD45RAhigh/CD27high T cells. Sequences SGHTA (CDR1) and FQGNSA (CDR2) are obtained from the germline V gene. Inclusive of the bounding cysteine and phenylalanine, the CDR3 is 14 residues long. The DNA shown is the 42-base CDR3, in frame from base 1. V and J lose 7 bases and 4 bases, and a span of 14 bases separates them. Concerning this clonotype itself: Its antigen is still unknown. No base-level quality is on record; no much larger clone is a single base apart.

Summary of the overall study and its limitations: Bulk unsorted PBMC profiling prevented conclusive comparison of naive and antigen-experienced compartments. Observed TCR beta diversity per million T cells fell roughly linearly with age, and a significant reduction was already apparent by age roughly 40. The long-lived group showed more naive CD4+ T cells, fewer expanded clones and increased TCR diversity than the aged group, suggesting age selection. The CMV infection status of donors was not known, potentially confounding age-related changes in expanded clonotypes. The percentage of naive T cells measured by flow cytometry correlated strongly with observed TCR beta diversity. Estimates of total diversity based on one million sequenced T cells were considered lower bounds and underestimates.

The method was 5' RACE. TCRdb lists the instrument as Illumina HiSeq 2500. A second PCR of about 6 to 12 cycles was performed with a sample-barcoded 5' primer and a J-beta primer mix. A unique molecular identifier was introduced onto each TCR beta cDNA molecule by a template-switch 5' adaptor carrying 12 random nucleotides. At least 3 million CDR3-containing paired-end reads were obtained from each sample. The Mint cDNA synthesis kit, primed by a TRBC-specific oligonucleotide, was used to synthesize first-strand cDNA from all RNA. Following uracil-DNA glycosylase treatment, a first 18-cycle PCR with universal primers M1SS and BC2_uni_R was performed on all cDNA. As for the authors' bioinformatics: Normalization of each sample was performed by random selection of 1 million high-quality reads, each carrying a distinct molecular identifier. Reads with shared molecular identifiers were discarded instead of being binned into consensus sequences. CDR3 identification, clonotype clustering and error correction used MiTCR with a Q25 quality threshold and the strictest error-elimination algorithm. A nonparametric unseen species model with Euler transformation was used to estimate lower-bound total TCR beta diversity. TCRdb trimmed public reads at Q25 via fastp, called clones via MiXCR and kept in-frame beta chains. When rows share a CDR3 protein, they turn into one entry using the most common DNA and genes. For this entry, the V and J calls and clone size follow TCRdb and not the study's own pipeline. For this sample the table gives more than 600,000 distinct CDR3 sequences, of which approximately 25% were detected only once. 9.4% of the sample is held by the ten biggest clonotypes.

The same specimen was also included in a second study, on T cells of mothers and their children. Looking at the second paper: The donors were nine systemically healthy Caucasian individuals, made up of three mothers and their six children. cDNA synthesis consumed the entire amount of extracted RNA, loaded at approximately 1.6 ug RNA in each 15 ul reaction. In the second PCR, sample barcodes and 2-4 random nucleotides were introduced via the M1S primer. Over 8 million TCR beta CDR3 reads came from each mother, compared with a few million reads from each child. Thymic selection similarly shapes TCR recombination output in related and unrelated pairs, with minor effect from inherited differences. Normalized repertoire overlap was always slightly but never significantly higher in related than unrelated mother-child pairs. With a sensitivity of about 100 clones per million clonotypes, no persistent microchimeric T cell clones were detected. The study used deep NGS to compare TCR beta repertoires of mothers and children, seeking features distinguishing related mother-child pairs from unrelated individuals. On average, the children were approximately 11 +/- 4 years old, while the mothers were about 40 +/- 4 years old. Libraries were sequenced on Illumina HiSeq 2000 with 100+100 nt paired-end reads after adapter ligation with NEBNext reagents. To avoid cross-contamination, the mother libraries and the child libraries were prepared a month apart and sequenced in separate runs. For each donor, somewhere between 500,000 and 2,000,000 distinct TCR beta clonotypes were identified. Naive TCR beta clonotypes were estimated from low-frequency clonotypes matched to each donor's FACS-determined naive share, without sorting.

The TCR originated in a boy aged 10-17 years in good health. The sample taken for sequencing was blood. In this chain, TRBV7-2 is recombined with TRBJ2-1; matching of 6 bases hints at TRBD1 as the D gene. The CDR3 reads as follows: CASNIDRTYNEQFF. The DNA sequence follows: TGTGCCAGCAACATAGACAGGACGTACAATGAGCAGTTCTTC.